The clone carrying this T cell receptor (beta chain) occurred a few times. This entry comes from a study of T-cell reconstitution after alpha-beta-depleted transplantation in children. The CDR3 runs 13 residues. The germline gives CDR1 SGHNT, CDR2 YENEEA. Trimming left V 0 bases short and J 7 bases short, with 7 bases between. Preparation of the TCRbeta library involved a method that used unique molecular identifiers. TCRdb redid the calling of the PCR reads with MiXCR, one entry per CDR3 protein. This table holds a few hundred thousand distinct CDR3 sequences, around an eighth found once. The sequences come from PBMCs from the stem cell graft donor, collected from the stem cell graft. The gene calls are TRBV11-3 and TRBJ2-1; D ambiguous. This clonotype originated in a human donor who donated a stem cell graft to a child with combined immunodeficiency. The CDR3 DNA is TGTGCCAGCAGCTTAGAAAGGCTAAATGAGCAGTTCTTC. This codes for CASSLERLNEQFF.